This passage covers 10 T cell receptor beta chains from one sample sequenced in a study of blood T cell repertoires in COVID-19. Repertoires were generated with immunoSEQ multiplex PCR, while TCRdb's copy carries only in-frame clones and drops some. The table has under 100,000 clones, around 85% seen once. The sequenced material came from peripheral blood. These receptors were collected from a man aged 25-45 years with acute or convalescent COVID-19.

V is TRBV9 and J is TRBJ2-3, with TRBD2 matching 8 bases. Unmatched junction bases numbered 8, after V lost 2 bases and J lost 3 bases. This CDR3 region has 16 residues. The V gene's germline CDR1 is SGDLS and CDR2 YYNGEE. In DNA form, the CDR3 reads TGTGCCAGCAGCGTCCAAGCGGGAGTTTGGACAGATACGCAGTATTTT. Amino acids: CASSVQAGVWTDTQYF.

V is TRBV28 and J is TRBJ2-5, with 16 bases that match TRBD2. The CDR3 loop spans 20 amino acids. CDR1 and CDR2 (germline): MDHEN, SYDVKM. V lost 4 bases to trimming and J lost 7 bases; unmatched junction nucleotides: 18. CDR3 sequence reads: CASSSILTGGTSGRAGTQYF. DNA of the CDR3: TGTGCCAGCAGTTCTATCCTTACGGGCGGGACTAGCGGGAGGGCCGGGACCCAGTACTTC.

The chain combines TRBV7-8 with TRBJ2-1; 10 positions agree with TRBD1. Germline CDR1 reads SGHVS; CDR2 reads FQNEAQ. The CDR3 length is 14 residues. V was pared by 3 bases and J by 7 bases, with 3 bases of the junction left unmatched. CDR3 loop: CASSFRTGGNEQFF. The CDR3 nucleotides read TGTGCCAGCAGCTTTCGGACAGGGGGGAATGAGCAGTTCTTC.

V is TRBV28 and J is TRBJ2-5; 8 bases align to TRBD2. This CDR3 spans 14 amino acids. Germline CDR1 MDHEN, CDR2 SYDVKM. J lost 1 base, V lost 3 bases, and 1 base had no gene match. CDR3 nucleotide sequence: TGTGCCAGCAGTTTCGGGGGGGCCCAAGAGACCCAGTACTTC. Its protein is CASSFGGAQETQYF.

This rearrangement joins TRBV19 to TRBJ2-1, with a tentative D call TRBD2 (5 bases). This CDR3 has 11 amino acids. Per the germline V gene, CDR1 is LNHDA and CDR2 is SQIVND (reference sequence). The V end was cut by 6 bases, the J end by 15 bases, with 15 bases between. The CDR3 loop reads CASSSDSSLFF. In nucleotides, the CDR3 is TGTGCCAGTAGCTCGGACTCGTCCTTGTTCTTC.

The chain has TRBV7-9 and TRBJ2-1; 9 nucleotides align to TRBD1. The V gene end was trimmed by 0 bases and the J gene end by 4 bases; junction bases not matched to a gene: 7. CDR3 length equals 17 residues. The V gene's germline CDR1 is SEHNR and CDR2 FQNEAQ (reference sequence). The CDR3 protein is CASSLAFGDRAYNEQFF. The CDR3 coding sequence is TGTGCCAGCAGCTTAGCGTTTGGGGACAGGGCATACAATGAGCAGTTCTTC.

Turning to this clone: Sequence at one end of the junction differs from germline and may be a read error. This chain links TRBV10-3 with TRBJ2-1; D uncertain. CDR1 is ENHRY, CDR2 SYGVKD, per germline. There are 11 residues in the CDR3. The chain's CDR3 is CAISENGELIF. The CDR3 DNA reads TGTGCCATCAGTGAGAACGGAGAACTGATCTTC.

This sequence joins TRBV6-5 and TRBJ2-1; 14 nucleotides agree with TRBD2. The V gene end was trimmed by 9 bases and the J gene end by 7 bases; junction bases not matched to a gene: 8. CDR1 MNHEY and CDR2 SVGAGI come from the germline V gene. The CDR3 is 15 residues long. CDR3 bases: TGTGCCAGTATCTCCGGGACTAGCGGGAGAAATGAGCAGTTCTTC. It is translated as CASISGTSGRNEQFF.

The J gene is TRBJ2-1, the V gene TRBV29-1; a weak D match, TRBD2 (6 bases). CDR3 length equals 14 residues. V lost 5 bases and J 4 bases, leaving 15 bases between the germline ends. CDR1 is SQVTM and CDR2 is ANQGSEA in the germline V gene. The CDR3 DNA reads TGCAGCGTTAGGGCAGCAGGAGGGTACAATGAGCAGTTCTTC. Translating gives CSVRAAGGYNEQFF.

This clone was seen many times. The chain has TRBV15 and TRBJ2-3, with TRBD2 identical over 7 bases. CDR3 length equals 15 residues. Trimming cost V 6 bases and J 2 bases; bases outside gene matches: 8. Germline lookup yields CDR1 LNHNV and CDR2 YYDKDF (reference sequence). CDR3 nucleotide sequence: TGTGCCACCAGTCCCTCCAGCGGGGCCACAGATACGCAGTATTTT. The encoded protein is CATSPSSGATDTQYF.